This T cell receptor beta chain was retrieved from a study of shared clonotypes between healthy human individuals. Germline V gene lookup returns CDR1 SGHAT and CDR2 FQNNGV. V was pared by 3 bases and J by 10 bases, with 16 bases between. The CDR3 spans 14 residues. Here immunoSEQ multiplex PCR was the method, and the copy in TCRdb shows in-frame clones only, minus some. Of approximately 440,000 clones in the sample, approximately 80% were seen once. In regard to this clone: A much larger clone lies one base from this, so it may be a read error. This sample also contains other DNA sequences that code for the same CDR3.

The sequencing input was PBMCs. This chain links TRBV11-2 with TRBJ2-1; a possible D gene is TRBD2 (6 bases). This TCR derives from a woman in her thirties or forties in good health. Some clones in this sample may be carry-over from other donors' samples. The CDR3 coding sequence is TGTGCCAGCAGCTTGACGGGAGAACGCGACGAGCAGTTCTTC. Protein product: CASSLTGERDEQFF.